This T cell receptor beta chain was obtained from a study of human CD8 memory T cell subsets. As regards this clonotype: What it binds is not known.

Classification as TPEX applied to CCR7+ PD-1+ TIGIT+ early memory CD8+ T cells bearing exhausted-like traits. Negative magnetic separation enriched total CD8+ T cells. General study results and limits: Only a minimal degree of mutual overlap characterized stem-like memory and precursor exhausted T cell repertoires. Estimates that used Chao1 suggested higher diversity in stem-like memory T cells than in precursor exhausted T cells.

This CDR3 has 14 residues. Per germline, CDR1 MNHNY and CDR2 SVGAGI (reference sequence). TCR beta was sequenced from UMI-tagged 5' RACE libraries. From the 5' RACE reads, TCRdb lists one entry per CDR3 protein and no DNA. The sample table sets out around 6,800 distinct CDR3 sequences. This TCR came from a human donor in good health. The J gene is TRBJ1-5, the V gene TRBV6-6; TCRdb names TRBD1, which stays unverified in the absence of DNA. Sample: CD8+ T cells from PBMCs. The chain's CDR3 is CASSPGLRNQPQHF.